This is a list of T cell receptor beta chains from one sample in a study of blood T cells in healthy people across ages. TCRdb reprocessed the 5' RACE reads with MiXCR, giving one entry per CDR3 protein. The data hold around 1.5 million distinct CDR3 sequences, with around two fifths observed a single time. The material sequenced was blood. The receptor set was obtained from a woman under 30 in good health. CDR3s leave out the opening cysteine and the closing phenylalanine or tryptophan. The order of the fields is J gene, CDR3 length, V gene, D gene, CDR3 protein. The D gene is left open where the match is weak.

TRBJ2-3,13,TRBV28,NA,ASKRPGAITDTQY
TRBJ1-5,11,TRBV28,NA,ASSFRGLTPQH
NA,14,TRBV5-1,NA,ASSKLAESSYNEQY
TRBJ1-2,12,TRBV20-1,NA,GASSGATFYGYT
TRBJ2-3,10,TRBV5-1,NA,TSSLTRDTQY
TRBJ2-5,12,TRBV25-1,TRBD2,ASSVAGGNNEQY
TRBJ1-1,11,TRBV6-4,NA,ASSDLGNTEAF
TRBJ2-7,12,TRBV6-6,TRBD1,ASSYGGQVYEQY
TRBJ1-5,11,TRBV12-3/TRBV12-4,NA,ASRGRGNQPQH
TRBJ2-7,12,TRBV28,TRBD1,ASSPQQGGYEQY
TRBJ2-2,15,TRBV20-1,NA,SARDSGEGVNTGELF
TRBJ2-3,12,TRBV6-4,NA,ASSTEAFTDTQY
TRBJ1-2,12,TRBV20-1,TRBD1,SARDGRGPDGYT
TRBJ1-5,12,TRBV6-5,TRBD1,ASSLLQGGQPQH
TRBJ2-3,12,TRBV20-1,NA,SATLERDADTQY
TRBJ1-5,13,TRBV16,NA,ASSQSSPSGEPQH
TRBJ2-3,13,TRBV9,TRBD2,ASSVVGTTTDAQY
TRBJ2-1,9,TRBV5-1,NA,ASSSEGEQF
TRBJ2-3,13,TRBV18,NA,ASSPSLPSGDTQY
TRBJ1-5,11,TRBV6-1,NA,ATKEGGNQPQH